This record looks at one T cell receptor beta chain sequence and its context. Its antigen remains undetermined. There are no base qualities to consult, and no much larger clone falls within one base. TCRbeta CDR3 regions were amplified from genomic DNA by means of the immunoSEQ Assay, a bias-controlled multiplex PCR. For the original study's pipeline: The number of nucleated cells in each sample was estimated from the amplification of reference gene primers within the assay. To quantify the absolute abundance of each unique TCRbeta CDR3 rearrangement, sequence reads were collapsed and filtered. For each sample, productive Simpson clonality was calculated as the square root of Simpson's diversity index over productive rearrangements. As stored in TCRdb, this immuneACCESS dataset retains in-frame rearrangements with V and J assigned. A fraction of the clones does not appear; measured against another copy, unresolved V genes explain less than half of the discrepancy, and the remainder lacks a known reason. V and J calls and clone size are those listed in that table; D and trimming were worked out from the DNA. The sample table contains approximately 190,000 clones; only one count was recorded for about 80% of them. Together, the top ten hold 6.5% to 7% of the sample.

Each collaborating institution followed its own protocols to collect whole blood in K2EDTA tubes. For TCRbeta analysis, collaborator samples were shipped as frozen whole blood, as isolated PBMCs, or as DNA extracted from either sample type. The junction shows trimming of 1 base on V and 9 bases on J, plus 13 bases between the germline ends. Taken from the germline V gene, the CDR1 and CDR2 loops are SGHVS and FNYEAQ. The CDR3 holds 14 amino acids from the cysteine to the phenylalanine. Only the CDR3 DNA is retained, 42 bases long and in frame from the first base. The sample is drawn from a study of blood T cell repertoires in COVID-19 (dated by TCRdb to about 2020). As for the study more broadly: Samples covering the acute and convalescent phases of COVID-19 were provided by collaborators in the United States, Italy and Spain. The material from the prospective study consisted of cDNA or gDNA derived from T cells, B-cell-depleted T cells, or PBMCs. Subjects who had been exposed to COVID-19, were actively infected with it, or had recovered from it provided the deeply sampled blood TCRbeta repertoires that made up the dataset. The repertoires were made available in a free public database intended to serve as a resource for research on the immune response to SARS-CoV-2. Samples came from the ongoing ImmuneRACE study (first 160 participants) plus 1,254 subjects from 6 global collaborators. The sample metadata nearly always contained a de-identified subject ID, COVID-19 status, age in years and sex. HLA class I and class II types, where available, came from metadata supplied by the sample provider rather than from assay-based typing.

Study-level results and caveats: The quantity of clinical and demographic metadata differed by source and by participant and was supplied without curation.

The sequenced material came from peripheral blood. The receptor was isolated from a human donor with acute or convalescent COVID-19. The donor label of this sample is uncertain. The sequence links TRBV7-6 to TRBJ2-1, with TRBD2 as a weak D call on 6 bases. CDR3 reads: CASSLEGLASEQFF. The DNA sequence follows: TGTGCCAGCAGCTTAGAGGGACTCGCCAGTGAGCAGTTCTTC.